Listed below are T cell receptor beta chains from one sample, sequenced in a study of technical replicates of blood from a handful of donors. Sequenced by immunoSEQ multiplex PCR; TCRdb stores in-frame clones only, minus some. This table has approximately 79,000 clones, roughly 96% appearing once. The specimen was T cells isolated from PBMCs. Source of these receptors: a human donor in good health. Both conserved end residues are part of each CDR3. Each record gives: J gene, V gene, CDR3 protein.

TRBJ1-1,TRBV5-1,CASSGREGTTEAFF
TRBJ2-7,TRBV4-3,CASSQDLGLYEQYF
TRBJ2-3,TRBV4-2,CASSPILSSEPDTQYF
TRBJ1-1,TRBV6-5,CASSYSQNTEAFF
TRBJ2-7,TRBV9,CASSVGGESYEQYF
TRBJ1-2,TRBV19,CASSMGTAYGYTF
TRBJ1-2,TRBV6-1,CASSVFSTFGGYTF
TRBJ2-1,TRBV7-2,CASSLNLGLAGIYNEQFF
TRBJ2-1,TRBV20-1,CSAFRSGEQFF
TRBJ2-3,TRBV4-2,CASSRDRGPDTQYF
TRBJ1-4,TRBV10-1,CASSDGRNEKLFF
TRBJ2-1,TRBV7-3,CASSGAKGYEQFF
TRBJ2-1,TRBV5-1,CASSLGPYNEQFF
TRBJ1-1,TRBV5-1,CASSWGDPRTEAFF
TRBJ2-3,TRBV9,CASSVAIVGQDTITDTQYF
TRBJ1-2,TRBV10-3,CAISAPGGGGYTF
TRBJ1-5,TRBV28,CASSFTGGYQPQHF
TRBJ1-2,TRBV6-5,CATSTLGQGARGYTF
TRBJ1-1,TRBV27,CASSPDRAMNTEAFF
TRBJ1-4,TRBV7-2,CASSPNQGMFGEKLFF
TRBJ2-7,TRBV9,CASSASYEQYF
TRBJ1-1,TRBV7-9,CASSSPESNFEAFF
TRBJ1-2,TRBV19,CASRFDTGNGYTF
TRBJ2-2,TRBV5-6,CASSLAGLAVTGELFF
TRBJ2-5,TRBV18,CASSPPRGIETQYF
TRBJ2-5,TRBV25-1,CASSDSGKETQYF
TRBJ2-5,TRBV4-2,CASSQVRGPKETQYF
TRBJ2-1,TRBV15,CATSGGLAGGVTYNEQFF
TRBJ2-7,TRBV9,CASSVGLGGYEQYF
TRBJ2-7,TRBV7-6,CASSYRDNYEQYF
TRBJ2-7,TRBV14,CASSQGEYSSYEQYF
TRBJ1-1,TRBV18,CASSPTGDTEAFF
TRBJ2-3,TRBV4-3,CASSQDLAAGGRADTQYF
TRBJ1-5,TRBV10-3,CAISEDFGTGRLTQPQHF
TRBJ2-2,TRBV29-1,CSVEKSLYTGELFF
TRBJ1-2,TRBV7-9,CASRARDRDDGYTF
TRBJ1-2,TRBV29-1,CSVVPREGYTF
TRBJ1-3,TRBV27,CASSLKGDRLSGNTIYF
TRBJ1-2,TRBV6-1,CASSEDIWGRGFNYGYTF
TRBJ2-3,TRBV18,CASSRGLSGGTDTQYF
TRBJ2-5,TRBV5-1,CASSPRGRDQETQYF
TRBJ1-1,TRBV29-1,CSVEEGQATEAFF
TRBJ2-7,TRBV11-3,CASSLDDNYEQYF
TRBJ1-5,TRBV15,CATSRDSLDRLDQPQHF
TRBJ1-1,TRBV19,CASTRVVNTEAFF
TRBJ2-1,TRBV5-1,CASSLAAGEVGNEQFF
TRBJ2-7,TRBV18,CASSPPWGLAGLASYEQYF
TRBJ1-5,TRBV7-6,CASSSSRGMGNQPQHF
TRBJ2-2,TRBV4-3,CASSQDSRGENTGELFF
TRBJ2-5,TRBV6-1,CASSEAEGTPETQYF
TRBJ1-1,TRBV11-1,CASSLQGAKGRMNTEAFF
TRBJ2-7,TRBV5-1,CASSLDRSSYEQYF
TRBJ2-1,TRBV27,CASSLGDRGPNEQFF
TRBJ2-1,TRBV27,CASSLWQGADEQFF